Sequencing of this TCR beta chain was carried out in a study of blood T cell repertoires in COVID-19. Overall study context: T cells, B-cell-depleted T cells, or PBMCs provided the cDNA or gDNA that served as material.

Cohort 3 donors were reported recovered after two negative PCRs, clearance, or symptom resolution. As handled by the study authors: How many nucleated cells were present was estimated from reference gene primer amplification. The repertoire was sequenced with immunoSEQ multiplex PCR; TCRdb's copy has only in-frame clones and lacks some. The V and J calls and clone size come from that table; D and trimming were worked out from the DNA. The table lists roughly 250,000 clones, approximately 85% of them singletons. CDR1 and CDR2 from the germline V gene are SQVTM and ANQGSEA. V trimming: 5 bases; J trimming: 7 bases; junction bases outside the gene matches: 5. The length of the CDR3 is 12 residues.

V usage is TRBV29-1 and J usage is TRBJ2-4; 7 positions agree with TRBD2. The TCR was taken from a woman aged 45-60 years who had recovered from COVID-19. Sequences were obtained from PBMCs or T cells enriched from blood (not recorded which). Here the CDR3 reads CSVSAGENIQYF. DNA of the CDR3: TGCAGCGTTTCTGCGGGGGAGAACATTCAGTACTTC.